This T cell receptor beta chain was sequenced in a study of blood T cell repertoires in COVID-19. Measured with immunoSEQ multiplex PCR; TCRdb has only the in-frame clones, and not every one. The table has about 240,000 clones, about nine tenths seen once. CDR3 length equals 13 residues. Trimming took 10 bases from V and 4 from J, leaving 16 bases between them. CDR1 and CDR2 from the germline V gene are MDHEN and SYDVKM. The receptor comes from a man in his sixties who had recovered from COVID-19. The V and J genes are TRBV28 and TRBJ1-2; no definite D call. Sequencing was done on a sample of peripheral blood. CDR3 in amino acids: CATQRAESYGYTF. CDR3 nucleotides: TGTGCCACCCAGAGGGCGGAATCCTATGGCTACACCTTC.